Below are 19 T cell receptor beta chains sequenced from a single sample in a study of blood T cell repertoires in COVID-19. Produced via immunoSEQ multiplex PCR; TCRdb's table is partial and in-frame only. The table shows about 55,000 clones, with around 83% occurring only once. Sequenced material: peripheral blood. Receptor source: a woman aged 55-70 years with acute or convalescent COVID-19.

This chain joins TRBV6-1 and TRBJ2-7; 12 nucleotides match TRBD2. This CDR3 is built from 16 residues. With 1 base clipped from V and 6 bases from J, the junction kept 7 bases outside the gene matches. Germline V lookup: CDR1 MNHNS, CDR2 SASEGT. The CDR3: CASSEGLAGGPFEQYF. In DNA, the CDR3 is TGTGCCAGCAGTGAAGGTCTAGCGGGAGGGCCGTTCGAGCAGTACTTC.

DNA for the CDR3: TGTGCCAGCAGCTTGGCGGGAGGGGGTGAAGCTTTCTTT. It yields the protein CASSLAGGGEAFF. J is TRBJ1-1 and V is TRBV5-4, with D possibly being TRBD1 (6 bases). Germline lookup yields CDR1 SGHNT and CDR2 YYREEE (reference sequence). Trimming left V 0 bases short and J 7 bases short, with 10 bases between. The CDR3 extends over 13 amino acids.

The V call is TRBV6-5, the J call TRBJ1-1; no firm D call. The CDR3 is 14 residues long. Germline CDR1 MNHEY, CDR2 SVGAGI. With 3 bases removed from V and 5 bases from J, the gap between germline ends came to 13 bases. This CDR3 is CASSYDGTRTEAFF. CDR3 bases: TGTGCCAGCAGTTATGACGGAACGAGGACTGAAGCTTTCTTT.

This clone was detected only once. This sequence joins TRBV30 and TRBJ1-3; 9 bases agree with TRBD1. J was trimmed by 4 bases and V by 8 bases; bases with no gene match: 6. Germline CDR1 reads GTSNPN; CDR2 reads SVGIG (reference sequence). The CDR3 runs 13 residues. CDR3 loop: CAKGQGNGNTIYF. In nucleotides, the CDR3 is TGTGCCAAGGGACAGGGCAACGGAAACACCATATATTTT.

The rearrangement links TRBV5-8 to TRBJ2-7; 7 nucleotides match TRBD1. CDR3 length: 19 residues. CDR1 SGHTS and CDR2 YDEGEE come from the germline V gene. The V gene end was trimmed by 5 bases and the J gene end by 0 bases; junction bases not matched to a gene: 20. DNA of the CDR3: TGTGCCAGCAGTTTCACGGGACAGCTCCTCCTCAGAAGCTCCTACGAGCAGTACTTC. Translating it yields CASSFTGQLLLRSSYEQYF.

The chain combines TRBV5-1 with TRBJ1-4; D remains unclear. The CDR3 is 14 residues long. CDR1 SGHRS and CDR2 YFSETQ come from the germline V gene. Between the trimmed V and J ends, which lost 0 bases and 3 bases, there was a span of 6 bases. The CDR3 DNA sequence: TGCGCCAGCAGCTTGGGGCAGGCTAATGAAAAACTGTTTTTT. It encodes CASSLGQANEKLFF.

A few counts support this clone. The chain has TRBV30 and TRBJ1-5; TRBD1 matches at 7 bases. The CDR3 consists of 13 residues. CDR1 is GTSNPN and CDR2 is SVGIG in the germline V gene (reference sequence). Germline trimming cut 5 bases from V and 0 bases from J; bases unmatched to any gene: 1. The CDR3 nucleotides are TGTGCCTGGGGGACAGTTAGCAATCAGCCCCAGCATTTT. It yields the protein CAWGTVSNQPQHF.

This clone showed up just a few times. The chain is built from TRBV4-2 and TRBJ2-1, with D maybe TRBD2 (5 bases). Trimming took 4 bases from V and 7 from J, leaving 5 bases between them. In germline, CDR1 is LGHNA, CDR2 YNFKEQ. This CDR3 contains 11 residues. For the CDR3, the DNA is TGTGCCAGCAGCCGAGGGAATGAGCAGTTCTTC. Protein sequence: CASSRGNEQFF.

The V and J genes are TRBV7-9 and TRBJ1-5; D is undetermined. The V end lost 5 bases, the J end lost 2 bases, and 13 bases lay between the germline ends. Germline loops: CDR1 SEHNR, CDR2 FQNEAQ (reference sequence). CDR3 length equals 15 residues. CDR3 bases: TGTGCCAGCAGCCCGGACGGGAAGGGCAATCAGCCCCAGCATTTT. It is translated as CASSPDGKGNQPQHF.

The rearrangement uses TRBV19 and TRBJ2-7; a possible D gene is TRBD1 (6 bases). Germline V CDR1 and CDR2: LNHDA, SQIVND (reference sequence). CDR3 length: 14 amino acids. Trimming stripped 3 bases from V and 3 bases from J, with 12 bases between. The CDR3 DNA is TGTGCCAGTAGTATGAGTGGGGACATCTACGAGCAGTACTTC. Residues: CASSMSGDIYEQYF.

This chain links TRBV15 with TRBJ1-2, with a possible D match to TRBD1 (5 bases). Trimming shortened V by 5 bases and J by 3 bases, and 13 bases separated the two germline ends. Germline assignment: CDR1 LNHNV and CDR2 YYDKDF (reference sequence). The CDR3 contains 14 residues. The DNA for the CDR3 is TGTGCCACCAGCCCCCGGACGGGGGACTATGGCTACACCTTC. Translating gives CATSPRTGDYGYTF.

Here the CDR3 reads CASSSQGGNQPQHF. DNA for the CDR3: TGTGCCAGCTCATCACAGGGGGGCAATCAGCCCCAGCATTTT. The J gene is TRBJ1-5, the V gene TRBV18; TRBD1 matches 8 bases. V lost 5 bases and J lost 2; bases outside the gene matches: 2. Germline values: CDR1 KGHSH, CDR2 LQKENI. The CDR3 is 14 residues long.

J is TRBJ1-4 and V is TRBV11-2; no definite D call. V gave up 1 base and J gave up 5 bases, with 11 bases separating them. CDR3 length: 15 residues. Germline CDR1 SGHAT, CDR2 FQNNGV. DNA of the CDR3: TGTGCCAGCAGCTTAGCCCGAGGGCGGAATGAAAAACTGTTTTTT. Protein product: CASSLARGRNEKLFF.

The rearrangement joins TRBV2 to TRBJ1-3, with D possibly matching TRBD1 (6 bases). The V end was cut by 4 bases, the J end by 0 bases, with 16 bases between. This CDR3 comprises 17 residues. The germline CDR1 and CDR2 sequences are SNHLY and FYNNEI. CDR3 residues: CASSVRSTGISGNTIYF. The CDR3 DNA reads as TGTGCCAGCAGTGTCCGAAGTACAGGGATCTCTGGAAACACCATATATTTT.

J is TRBJ1-4 and V is TRBV3-1 (or the pseudogene TRBV3-2), with 11 bases that match TRBD1. The CDR3 runs 15 residues. Trimming took 2 bases from V and 8 from J; bases not matched to a gene: 4. In germline, CDR1 is LGHDT, CDR2 YNNKEL (reference sequence). CDR3 residues: CASSQYRDRGEKLFF. CDR3 DNA sequence: TGTGCCAGCAGCCAATACCGGGACAGGGGGGAAAAACTGTTTTTT.

The V and J genes are TRBV5-4 and TRBJ1-3, with 9 nucleotides matching TRBD1. Germline-derived CDR1 and CDR2 are SGHNT and YYREEE (reference sequence). The CDR3 extends over 14 amino acids. The V and J ends lost 4 bases and 6 bases, in that order; junction bases with no gene match: 5. For the CDR3, the DNA is TGTGCCAGCAGCCTGGGACAGGGTGCAAACACCATATATTTT. Translation: CASSLGQGANTIYF.

The rearrangement uses TRBV6-5 and TRBJ1-2; 8 nucleotides align to TRBD1. Trimming took 6 bases from V and 4 from J; bases not matched to a gene: 10. The CDR3 is 15 residues long. CDR1 is MNHEY, CDR2 SVGAGI, per germline. The CDR3 is CASREGQAPAYGYTF. The CDR3 DNA sequence: TGTGCCAGCAGGGAGGGACAGGCTCCTGCCTATGGCTACACCTTC.

This clone was counted once. The chain joins TRBV7-9 to TRBJ1-2; D not resolved. Germline assignment: CDR1 SEHNR and CDR2 FQNEAQ (reference sequence). Trimming stripped 5 bases from V and 4 bases from J, with 14 bases between. The CDR3 extends over 14 amino acids. This CDR3 reads CASSPRSGPYGYTF. CDR3 bases: TGTGCCAGCAGCCCACGAAGCGGGCCCTATGGCTACACCTTC.

A single count supports this clone. The V gene is TRBV4-1, the J gene TRBJ1-4, with 10 bases fitting TRBD1. Germline CDR1 reads MGHRA; CDR2 reads YSYEKL. This CDR3 has 16 residues. V trimming: 4 bases; J trimming: 5 bases; junction bases outside the gene matches: 7. CDR3 sequence: CASSPTRDRGNEKLFF. CDR3 DNA: TGCGCCAGCAGCCCAACTCGGGACAGGGGAAATGAAAAACTGTTTTTT.